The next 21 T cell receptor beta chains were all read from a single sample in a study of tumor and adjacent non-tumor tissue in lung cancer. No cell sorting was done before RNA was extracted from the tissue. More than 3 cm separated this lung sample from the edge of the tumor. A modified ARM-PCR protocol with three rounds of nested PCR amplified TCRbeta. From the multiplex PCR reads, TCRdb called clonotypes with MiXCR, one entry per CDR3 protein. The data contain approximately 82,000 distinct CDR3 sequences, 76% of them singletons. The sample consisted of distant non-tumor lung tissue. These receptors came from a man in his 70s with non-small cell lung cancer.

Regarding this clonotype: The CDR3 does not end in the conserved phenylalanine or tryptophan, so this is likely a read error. Written as DNA, the CDR3 is TGTGCCAGCAGCTTAAATCCGGCAATCACCGGTGAGCTGTTTTCT. Translated, it gives CASSLNPAITGELFS. The chain is built from TRBV11-3 and TRBJ2-2, with D unclear. CDR1 and CDR2 (germline): SGHNT, YENEEA. CDR3 length: 15 residues.

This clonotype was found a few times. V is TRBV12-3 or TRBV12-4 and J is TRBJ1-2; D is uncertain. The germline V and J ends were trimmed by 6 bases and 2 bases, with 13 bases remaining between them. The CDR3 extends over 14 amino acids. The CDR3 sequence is CASRACTDNYGYTF. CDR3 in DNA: TGTGCCAGCAGGGCCTGCACAGACAACTATGGCTACACCTTC.

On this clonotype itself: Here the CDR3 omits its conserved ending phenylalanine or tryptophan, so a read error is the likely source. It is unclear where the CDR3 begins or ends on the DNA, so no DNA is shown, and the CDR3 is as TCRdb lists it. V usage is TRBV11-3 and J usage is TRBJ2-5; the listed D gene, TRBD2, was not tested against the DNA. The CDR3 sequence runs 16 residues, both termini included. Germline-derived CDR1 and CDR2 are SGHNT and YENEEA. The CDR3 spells CASSLGVGRLAETQHL.

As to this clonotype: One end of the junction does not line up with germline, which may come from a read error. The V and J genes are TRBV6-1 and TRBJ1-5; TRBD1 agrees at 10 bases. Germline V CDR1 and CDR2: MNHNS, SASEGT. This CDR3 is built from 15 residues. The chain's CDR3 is CAISEETGGVQPQHF. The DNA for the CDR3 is TGTGCCATCAGTGAAGAGACAGGGGGCGTTCAGCCTCAGCATTTT.

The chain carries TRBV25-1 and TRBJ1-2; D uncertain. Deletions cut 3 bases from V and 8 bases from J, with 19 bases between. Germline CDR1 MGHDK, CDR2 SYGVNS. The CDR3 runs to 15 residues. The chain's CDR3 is CASSELYNWKTGYTF. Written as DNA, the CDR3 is TGTGCCAGCAGTGAGTTGTACAATTGGAAGACCGGCTACACCTTC.

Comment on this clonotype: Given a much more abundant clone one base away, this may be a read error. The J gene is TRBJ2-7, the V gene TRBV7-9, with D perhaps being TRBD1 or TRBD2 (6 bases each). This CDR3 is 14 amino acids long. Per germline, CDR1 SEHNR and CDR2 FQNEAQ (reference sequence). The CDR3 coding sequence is TGTGCCAGCAGCTTTGAGGGGGGCAACTACGACCAGTACTTC. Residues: CASSFEGGNYDQYF.

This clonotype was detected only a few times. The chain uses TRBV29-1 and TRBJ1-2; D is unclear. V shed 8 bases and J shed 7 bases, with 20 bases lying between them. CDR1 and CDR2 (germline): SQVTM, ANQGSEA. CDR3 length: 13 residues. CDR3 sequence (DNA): TGCAGCATTCTTCTCCAGTGTTCTGGTGGCTACACCTTC. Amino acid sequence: CSILLQCSGGYTF.

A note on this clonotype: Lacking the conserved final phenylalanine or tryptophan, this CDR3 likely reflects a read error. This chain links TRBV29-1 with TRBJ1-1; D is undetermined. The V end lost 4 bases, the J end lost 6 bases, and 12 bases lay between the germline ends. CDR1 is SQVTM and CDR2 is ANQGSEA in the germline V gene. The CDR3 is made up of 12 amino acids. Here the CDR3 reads CSVVMERPEAFL. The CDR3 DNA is TGCAGCGTTGTGATGGAGAGGCCTGAAGCTTTCTTA.

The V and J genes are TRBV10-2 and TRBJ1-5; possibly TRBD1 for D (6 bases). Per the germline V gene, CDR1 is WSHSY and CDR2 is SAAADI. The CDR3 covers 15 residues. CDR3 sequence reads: CVISESDRRNQPQHF. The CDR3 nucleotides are TGCGTCATCAGTGAGTCTGACAGGCGGAATCAGCCCCAGCATTTT.

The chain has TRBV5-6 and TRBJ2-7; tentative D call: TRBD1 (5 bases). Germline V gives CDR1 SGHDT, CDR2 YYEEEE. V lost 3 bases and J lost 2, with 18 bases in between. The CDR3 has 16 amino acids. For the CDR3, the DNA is TGTGCCAGCAGCTACGTTGTCTGGAACAGGACCTACGAGCAGTACTTC. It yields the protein CASSYVVWNRTYEQYF.

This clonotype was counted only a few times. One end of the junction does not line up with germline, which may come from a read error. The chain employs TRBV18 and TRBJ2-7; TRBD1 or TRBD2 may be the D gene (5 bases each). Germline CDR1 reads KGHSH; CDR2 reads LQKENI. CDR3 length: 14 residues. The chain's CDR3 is CVSSPGTGTLTTYF. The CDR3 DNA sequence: TGTGTCAGCTCACCCGGTACCGGGACCCTTACTACCTACTTC. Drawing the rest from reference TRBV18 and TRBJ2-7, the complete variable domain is NAGVMQNPRHLVRRRGQEARLRCSPMKGHSHVYWYRQLPEEGLKFMVYLQKENIIDESGMPKERFSAEFPKEGPSILRIQQVVRGDSAAYFCVSSPGTGTLTTYFGPGTRLTVT.

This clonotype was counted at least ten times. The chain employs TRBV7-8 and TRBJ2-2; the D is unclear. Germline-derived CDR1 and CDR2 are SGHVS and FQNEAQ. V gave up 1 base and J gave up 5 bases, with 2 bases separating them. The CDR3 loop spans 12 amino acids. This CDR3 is CASSLGTGELFF. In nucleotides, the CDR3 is TGTGCCAGCAGCTTAGGAACCGGGGAGCTGTTTTTT.

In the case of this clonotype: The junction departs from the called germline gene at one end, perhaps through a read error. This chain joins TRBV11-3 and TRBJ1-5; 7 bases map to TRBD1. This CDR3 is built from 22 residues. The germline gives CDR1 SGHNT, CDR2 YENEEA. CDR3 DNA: TGTGCCAGCAGCTTCCTATTCAAATTAGGGGGCCTGAGCTTCCATAGCAATCAGCCCCAGGATTTT. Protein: CASSFLFKLGGLSFHSNQPQDF. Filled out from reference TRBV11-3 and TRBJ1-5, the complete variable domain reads EAGVVQSPRYKIIEKKQPVAFWCNPISGHNTLYWYLQNLGQGPELLIRYENEEAVDDSQLPKDRFSAERLKGVDSTLKIQPAELGDSAVYLCASSFLFKLGGLSFHSNQPQDFGDGTRLSIL.

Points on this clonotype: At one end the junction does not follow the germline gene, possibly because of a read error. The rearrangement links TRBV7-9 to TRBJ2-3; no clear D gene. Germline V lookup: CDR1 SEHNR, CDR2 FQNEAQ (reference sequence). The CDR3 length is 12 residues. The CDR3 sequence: CASDSPRDTQYF. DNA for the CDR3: TGTGCCAGCGACTCCCCCCGTGATACACAGTATTTT.

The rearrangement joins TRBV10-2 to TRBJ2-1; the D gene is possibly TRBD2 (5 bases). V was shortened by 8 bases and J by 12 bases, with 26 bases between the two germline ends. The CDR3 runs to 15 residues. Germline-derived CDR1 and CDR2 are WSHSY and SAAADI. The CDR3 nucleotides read TGCGCCAGCTACTCCACGGCTAGTGGGAGACATGTGCAGTTCTTC. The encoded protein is CASYSTASGRHVQFF.

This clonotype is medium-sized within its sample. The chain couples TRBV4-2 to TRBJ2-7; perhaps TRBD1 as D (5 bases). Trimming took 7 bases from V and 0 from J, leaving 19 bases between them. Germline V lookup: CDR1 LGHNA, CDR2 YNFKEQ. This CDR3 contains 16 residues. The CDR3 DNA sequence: TGTGCCAGCACCCCAGCTTTAGGCAGGGACTCCTACGAGCAGTACTTC. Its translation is CASTPALGRDSYEQYF.

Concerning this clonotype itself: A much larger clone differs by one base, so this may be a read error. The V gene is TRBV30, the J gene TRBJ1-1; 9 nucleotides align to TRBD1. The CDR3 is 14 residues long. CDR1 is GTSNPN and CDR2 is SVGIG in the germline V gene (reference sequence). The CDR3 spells CAWVHRGPNTETFF. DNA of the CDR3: TGTGCCTGGGTCCACAGGGGGCCCAACACTGAAACTTTCTTT.

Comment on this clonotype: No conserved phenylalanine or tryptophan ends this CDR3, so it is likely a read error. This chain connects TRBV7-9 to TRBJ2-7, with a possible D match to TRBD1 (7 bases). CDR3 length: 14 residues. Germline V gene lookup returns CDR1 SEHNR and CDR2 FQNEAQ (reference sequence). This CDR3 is CASSLDPRGDEQYL. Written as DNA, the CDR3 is TGTGCTAGCAGCTTAGATCCCAGGGGGGACGAGCAGTACCTC.

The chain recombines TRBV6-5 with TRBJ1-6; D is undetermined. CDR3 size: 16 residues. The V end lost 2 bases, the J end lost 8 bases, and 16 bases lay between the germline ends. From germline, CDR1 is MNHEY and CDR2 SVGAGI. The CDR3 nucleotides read TGTGCCAGCAGTTACGCGATTGGGCAAGCTCATTCACCCCTCCACTTT. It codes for CASSYAIGQAHSPLHF.

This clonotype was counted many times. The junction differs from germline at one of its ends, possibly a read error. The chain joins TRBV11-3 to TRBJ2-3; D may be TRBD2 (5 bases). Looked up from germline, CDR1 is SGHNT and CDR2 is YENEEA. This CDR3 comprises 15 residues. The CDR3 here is CASNRREVRTDKQYF. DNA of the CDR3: TGTGCCAGCAACCGTCGGGAAGTACGCACAGATAAGCAGTATTTT.

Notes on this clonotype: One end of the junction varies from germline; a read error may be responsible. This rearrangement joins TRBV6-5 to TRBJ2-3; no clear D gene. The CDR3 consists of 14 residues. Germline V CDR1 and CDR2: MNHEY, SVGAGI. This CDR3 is CASSSLHFPDTQYF. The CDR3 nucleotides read TGTGCAAGCAGTTCCCTCCATTTCCCAGATACGCAGTATTTT.